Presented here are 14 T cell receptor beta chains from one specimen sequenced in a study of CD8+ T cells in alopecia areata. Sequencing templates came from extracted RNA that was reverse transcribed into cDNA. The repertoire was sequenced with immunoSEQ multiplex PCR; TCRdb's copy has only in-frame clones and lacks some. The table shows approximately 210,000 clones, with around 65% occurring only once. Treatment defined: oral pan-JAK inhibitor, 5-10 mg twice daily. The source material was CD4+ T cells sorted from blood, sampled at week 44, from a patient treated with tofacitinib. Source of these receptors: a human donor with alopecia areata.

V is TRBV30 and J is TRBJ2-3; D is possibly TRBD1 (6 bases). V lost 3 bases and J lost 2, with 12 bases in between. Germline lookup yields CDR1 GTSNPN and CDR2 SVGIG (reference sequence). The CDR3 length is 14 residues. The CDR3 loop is CAWRRDTITDTQYF. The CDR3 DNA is TGTGCCTGGAGGAGGGACACTATCACAGATACGCAGTATTTT.

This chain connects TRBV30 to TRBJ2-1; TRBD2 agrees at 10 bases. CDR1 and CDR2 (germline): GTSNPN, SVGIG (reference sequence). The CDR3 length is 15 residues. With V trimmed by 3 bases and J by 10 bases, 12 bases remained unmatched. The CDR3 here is CAWSAVLAGLGEQFF. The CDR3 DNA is TGTGCCTGGAGCGCTGTACTAGCGGGGCTAGGGGAGCAGTTCTTC.

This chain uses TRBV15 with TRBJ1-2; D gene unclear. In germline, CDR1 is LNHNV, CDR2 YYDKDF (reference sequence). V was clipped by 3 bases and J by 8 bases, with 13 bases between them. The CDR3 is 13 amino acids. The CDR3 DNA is TGTGCCACCAGCAGGCAGGAGGGCGAGGGCTACACCTTC. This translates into CATSRQEGEGYTF.

Here the CDR3 reads CASSLTGTGSPLHF. In nucleotides, the CDR3 is TGCGCCAGCAGCCTCACGGGGACAGGTTCACCCCTCCACTTT. This chain connects TRBV4-3 to TRBJ1-6; TRBD1 matches at 8 bases. Germline V lookup: CDR1 LGHNA, CDR2 YSLEER. The J segment lost 9 bases and the V segment lost 4 bases, leaving 5 bases of the junction unmatched. The CDR3 is made up of 14 amino acids.

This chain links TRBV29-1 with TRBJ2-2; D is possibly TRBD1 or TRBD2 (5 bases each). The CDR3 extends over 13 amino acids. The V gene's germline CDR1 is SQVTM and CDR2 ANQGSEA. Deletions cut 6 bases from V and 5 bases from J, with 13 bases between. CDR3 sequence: CSVGTALTGELFF. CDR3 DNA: TGCAGCGTGGGGACGGCTCTTACCGGGGAGCTGTTTTTT.

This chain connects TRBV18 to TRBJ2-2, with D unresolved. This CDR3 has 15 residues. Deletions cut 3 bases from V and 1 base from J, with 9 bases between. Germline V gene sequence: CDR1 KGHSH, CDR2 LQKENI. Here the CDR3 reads CASSPLKGNTGELFF. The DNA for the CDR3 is TGTGCCAGCTCACCTCTGAAGGGGAACACCGGGGAGCTGTTTTTT.

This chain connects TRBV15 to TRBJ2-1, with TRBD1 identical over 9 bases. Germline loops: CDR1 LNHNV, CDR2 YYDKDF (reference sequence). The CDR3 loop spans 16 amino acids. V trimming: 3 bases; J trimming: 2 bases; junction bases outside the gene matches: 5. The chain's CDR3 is CATSRPRDRAYNEQFF. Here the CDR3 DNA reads TGTGCCACCAGCAGGCCCCGGGACAGGGCCTACAATGAGCAGTTCTTC. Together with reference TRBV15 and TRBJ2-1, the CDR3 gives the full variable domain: DAMVIQNPRYQVTQFGKPVTLSCSQTLNHNVMYWYQQKSSQAPKLLFHYYDKDFNNEADTPDNFQSRRPNTSFCFLDIRSPGLGDTAMYLCATSRPRDRAYNEQFFGPGTRLTVL.

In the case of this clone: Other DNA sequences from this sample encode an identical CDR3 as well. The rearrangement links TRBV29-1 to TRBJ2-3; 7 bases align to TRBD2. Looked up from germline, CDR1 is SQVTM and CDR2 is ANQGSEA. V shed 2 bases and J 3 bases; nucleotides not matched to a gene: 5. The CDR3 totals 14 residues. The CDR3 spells CSVERGLGTDTQYF. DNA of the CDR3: TGCAGCGTTGAACGCGGACTAGGGACAGATACGCAGTATTTT.

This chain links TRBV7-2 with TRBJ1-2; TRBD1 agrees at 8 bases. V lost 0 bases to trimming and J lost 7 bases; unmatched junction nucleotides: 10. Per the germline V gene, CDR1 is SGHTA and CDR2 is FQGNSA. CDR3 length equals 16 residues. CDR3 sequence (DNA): TGTGCCAGCAGCTTAGCGGTCATCATGGACAGGGCTGGCTACACCTTC. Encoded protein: CASSLAVIMDRAGYTF.

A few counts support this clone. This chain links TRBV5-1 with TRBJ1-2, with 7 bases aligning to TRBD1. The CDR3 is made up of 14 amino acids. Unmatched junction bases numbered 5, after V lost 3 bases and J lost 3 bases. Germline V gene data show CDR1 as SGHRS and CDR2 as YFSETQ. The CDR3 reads CASSSDRADYGYTF. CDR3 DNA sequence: TGCGCCAGCAGCTCCGACAGGGCTGACTATGGCTACACCTTC.

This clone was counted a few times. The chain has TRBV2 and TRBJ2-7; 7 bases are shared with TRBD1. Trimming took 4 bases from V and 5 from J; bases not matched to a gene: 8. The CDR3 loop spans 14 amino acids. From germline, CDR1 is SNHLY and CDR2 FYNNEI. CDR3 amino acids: CASSARQGKDEQYF. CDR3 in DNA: TGTGCCAGCAGTGCTAGACAGGGAAAGGACGAGCAGTACTTC. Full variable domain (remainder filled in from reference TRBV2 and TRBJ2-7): EPEVTQTPSHQVTQMGQEVILRCVPISNHLYFYWYRQILGQKVEFLVSFYNNEISEKSEIFDDQFSVERPDGSNFTLKIRSTKLEDSAMYFCASSARQGKDEQYFGPGTRLTVT.

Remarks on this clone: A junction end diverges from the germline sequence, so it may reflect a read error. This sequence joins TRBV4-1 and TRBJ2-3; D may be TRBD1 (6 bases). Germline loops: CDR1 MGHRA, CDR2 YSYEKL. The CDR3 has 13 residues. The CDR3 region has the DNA TGCGCAAGCAGAGGGGGTCCTCCGAATACGCAGTATTTT. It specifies CASRGGPPNTQYF.

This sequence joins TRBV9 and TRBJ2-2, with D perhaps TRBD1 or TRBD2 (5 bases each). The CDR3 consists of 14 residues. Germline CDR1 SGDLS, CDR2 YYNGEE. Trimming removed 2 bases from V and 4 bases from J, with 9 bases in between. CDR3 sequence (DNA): TGTGCCAGCAGCGTGGTCGGGACCACCGGGGAGCTGTTTTTT. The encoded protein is CASSVVGTTGELFF.

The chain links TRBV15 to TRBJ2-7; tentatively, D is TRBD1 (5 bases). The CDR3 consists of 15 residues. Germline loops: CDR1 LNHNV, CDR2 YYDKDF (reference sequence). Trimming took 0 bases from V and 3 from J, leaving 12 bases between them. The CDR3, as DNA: TGTGCCACCAGCAGAGAGTATCAGGGAATCTACGAGCAGTACTTC. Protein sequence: CATSREYQGIYEQYF. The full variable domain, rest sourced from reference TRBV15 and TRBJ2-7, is DAMVIQNPRYQVTQFGKPVTLSCSQTLNHNVMYWYQQKSSQAPKLLFHYYDKDFNNEADTPDNFQSRRPNTSFCFLDIRSPGLGDTAMYLCATSREYQGIYEQYFGPGTRLTVT.